This T cell receptor beta chain comes out of a study of blood T cell repertoires in COVID-19. Across the whole study: PBMCs, B-cell-depleted T cells, or T cells were the source of the cDNA or gDNA that made up the material.

Trimming pared 5 bases from V and 0 bases from J, leaving 14 bases between. The CDR3 spans 15 residues. In germline, CDR1 is SGHNT, CDR2 YYREEE (reference sequence). Sequencing was performed with immunoSEQ multiplex PCR; in TCRdb, only in-frame clones are kept and a portion is missing. The repertoire holds some 130,000 clones, with around 89% as singletons. The chain uses TRBV5-4 and TRBJ2-5, with D perhaps TRBD1 (6 bases). The receptor's source is a man between 60 and 75 years old with COVID-19, enrolled during active disease. The source material was peripheral blood. The CDR3 sequence is CASSQPTGNQETQYF. The CDR3 DNA is TGTGCCAGCAGTCAACCGACAGGTAACCAAGAGACCCAGTACTTC.